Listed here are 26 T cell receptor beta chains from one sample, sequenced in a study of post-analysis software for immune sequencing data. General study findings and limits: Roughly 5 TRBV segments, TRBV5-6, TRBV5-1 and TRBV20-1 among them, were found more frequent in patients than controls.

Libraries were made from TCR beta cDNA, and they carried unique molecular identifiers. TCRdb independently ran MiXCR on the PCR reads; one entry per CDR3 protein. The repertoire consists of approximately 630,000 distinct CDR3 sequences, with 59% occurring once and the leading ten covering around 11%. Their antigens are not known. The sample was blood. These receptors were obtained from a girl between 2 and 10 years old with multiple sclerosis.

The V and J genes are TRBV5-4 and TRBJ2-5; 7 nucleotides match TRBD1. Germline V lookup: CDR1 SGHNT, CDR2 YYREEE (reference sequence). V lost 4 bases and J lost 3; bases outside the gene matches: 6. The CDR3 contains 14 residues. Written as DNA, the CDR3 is TGTGCCAGCAGCAGATCCGGGACAGAAGAGACCCAGTACTTC. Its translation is CASSRSGTEETQYF.

The CDR3 spells CASSFPAGVDNEQFF. The DNA of the CDR3 is TGTGCCAGCAGCTTCCCGGCGGGAGTTGATAATGAGCAGTTCTTC. The chain uses TRBV7-3 and TRBJ2-1; 7 nucleotides line up with TRBD2. CDR3 size: 15 residues. CDR1 and CDR2 (germline): SGHTA, FQGTGA. The ends lost 3 bases at V and 7 bases at J; junction bases unmatched: 9.

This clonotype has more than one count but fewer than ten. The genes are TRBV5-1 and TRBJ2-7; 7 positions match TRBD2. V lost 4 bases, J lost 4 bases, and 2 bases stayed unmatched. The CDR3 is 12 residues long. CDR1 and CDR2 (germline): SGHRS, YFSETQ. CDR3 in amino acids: CASSGGGYEQYF. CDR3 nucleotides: TGCGCCAGCAGCGGGGGGGGATACGAGCAGTACTTC.

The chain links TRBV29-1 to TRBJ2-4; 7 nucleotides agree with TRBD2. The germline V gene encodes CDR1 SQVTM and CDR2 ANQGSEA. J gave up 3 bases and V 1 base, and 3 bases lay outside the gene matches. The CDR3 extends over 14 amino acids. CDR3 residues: CSVEGGGVKNIQYF. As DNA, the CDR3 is TGCAGCGTTGAAGGGGGGGGAGTCAAAAACATTCAGTACTTC.

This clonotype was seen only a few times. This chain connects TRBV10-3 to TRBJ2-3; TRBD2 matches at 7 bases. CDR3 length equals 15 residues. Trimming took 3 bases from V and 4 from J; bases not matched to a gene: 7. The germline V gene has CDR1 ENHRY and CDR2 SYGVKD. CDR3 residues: CAISDLAATADTQYF. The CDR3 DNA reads TGTGCCATCAGTGATCTAGCGGCCACGGCAGATACGCAGTATTTT.

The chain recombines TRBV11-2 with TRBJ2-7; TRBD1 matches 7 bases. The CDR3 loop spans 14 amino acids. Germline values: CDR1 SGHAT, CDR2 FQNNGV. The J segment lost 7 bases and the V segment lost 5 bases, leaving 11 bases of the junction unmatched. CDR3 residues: CASSVTGMRWEQYF. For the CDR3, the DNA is TGTGCCAGCAGCGTGACAGGGATGCGTTGGGAGCAGTACTTC.

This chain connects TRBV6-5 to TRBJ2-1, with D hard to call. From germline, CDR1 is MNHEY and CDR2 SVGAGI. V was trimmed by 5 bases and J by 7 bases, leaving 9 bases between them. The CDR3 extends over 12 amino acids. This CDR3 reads CASSPFGNEQFF. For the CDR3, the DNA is TGTGCCAGCAGTCCCTTTGGGAATGAGCAGTTCTTC.

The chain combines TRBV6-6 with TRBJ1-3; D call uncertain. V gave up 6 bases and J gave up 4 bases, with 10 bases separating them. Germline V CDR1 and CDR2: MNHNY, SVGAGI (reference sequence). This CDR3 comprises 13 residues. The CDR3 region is CASRESKGNTIYF. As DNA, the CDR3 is TGTGCCAGCAGAGAATCCAAAGGAAACACCATATATTTT.

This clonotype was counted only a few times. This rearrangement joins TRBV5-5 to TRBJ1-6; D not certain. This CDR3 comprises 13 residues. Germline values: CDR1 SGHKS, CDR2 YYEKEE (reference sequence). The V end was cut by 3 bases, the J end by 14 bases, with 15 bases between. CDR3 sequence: CASSSTSLSSLHF. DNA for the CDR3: TGTGCCAGCAGCTCGACGTCGCTGTCGTCCCTCCACTTT.

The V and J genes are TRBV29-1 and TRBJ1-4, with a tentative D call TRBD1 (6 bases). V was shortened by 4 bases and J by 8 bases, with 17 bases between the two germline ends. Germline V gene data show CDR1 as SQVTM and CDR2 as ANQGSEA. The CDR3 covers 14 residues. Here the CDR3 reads CSVGDGGYREKLFF. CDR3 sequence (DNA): TGCAGCGTTGGGGATGGGGGCTATCGAGAAAAACTGTTTTTT.

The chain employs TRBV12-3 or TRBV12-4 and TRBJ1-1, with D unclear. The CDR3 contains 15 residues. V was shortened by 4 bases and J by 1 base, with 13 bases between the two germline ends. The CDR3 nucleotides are TGTGCCAGCAGTTGGCGGGGTAGCGGGAACACTGAAGCTTTCTTT. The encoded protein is CASSWRGSGNTEAFF.

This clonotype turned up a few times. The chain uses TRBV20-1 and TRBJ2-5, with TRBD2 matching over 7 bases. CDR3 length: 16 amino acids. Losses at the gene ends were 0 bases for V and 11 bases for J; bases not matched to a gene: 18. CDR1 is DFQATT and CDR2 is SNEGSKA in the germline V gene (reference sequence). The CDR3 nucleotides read TGCAGTGCTAGAGATGCAGGTGGGAGGGCCCTTGATGAGCAGTACTTC. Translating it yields CSARDAGGRALDEQYF.

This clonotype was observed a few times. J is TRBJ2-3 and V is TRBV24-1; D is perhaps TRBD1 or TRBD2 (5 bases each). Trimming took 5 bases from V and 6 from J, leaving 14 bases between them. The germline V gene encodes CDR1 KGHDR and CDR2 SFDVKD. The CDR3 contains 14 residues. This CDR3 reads CATSGDRAEDTQYF. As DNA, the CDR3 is TGTGCCACCAGTGGGGACCGGGCGGAGGATACGCAGTATTTT.

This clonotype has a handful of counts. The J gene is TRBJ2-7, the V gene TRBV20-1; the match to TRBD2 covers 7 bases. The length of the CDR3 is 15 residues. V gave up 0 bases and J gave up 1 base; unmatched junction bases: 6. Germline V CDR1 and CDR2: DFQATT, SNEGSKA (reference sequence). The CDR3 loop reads CSARDSQRGSYEQYF. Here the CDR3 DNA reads TGCAGTGCTAGAGATTCCCAGCGGGGATCCTACGAGCAGTACTTC.

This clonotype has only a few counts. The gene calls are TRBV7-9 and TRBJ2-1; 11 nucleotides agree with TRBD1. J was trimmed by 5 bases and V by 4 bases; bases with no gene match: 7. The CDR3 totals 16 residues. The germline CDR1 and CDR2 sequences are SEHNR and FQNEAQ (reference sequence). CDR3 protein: CASSSISGQGDNEQFF. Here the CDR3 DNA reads TGTGCCAGCAGCTCTATTTCGGGACAGGGGGACAATGAGCAGTTCTTC.

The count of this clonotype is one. This CDR3 reads CASSPQGQVSTYGYTF. CDR3 nucleotide sequence: TGTGCCAGCAGCCCCCAAGGACAGGTGTCTACCTATGGCTACACCTTC. The rearrangement links TRBV9 to TRBJ1-2; TRBD1 matches at 7 bases. The CDR3 loop spans 16 amino acids. The V segment lost 4 bases and the J segment 4 bases; nucleotides outside the gene matches: 13. In germline, CDR1 is SGDLS, CDR2 YYNGEE.

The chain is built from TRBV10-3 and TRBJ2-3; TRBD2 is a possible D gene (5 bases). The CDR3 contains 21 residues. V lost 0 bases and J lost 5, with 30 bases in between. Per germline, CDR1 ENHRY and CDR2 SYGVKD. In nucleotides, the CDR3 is TGTGCCATCAGTGAGTCGTTAGGTCGAGGGCCCTACCCCTTGACCTTAGATACGCAGTATTTT. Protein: CAISESLGRGPYPLTLDTQYF.

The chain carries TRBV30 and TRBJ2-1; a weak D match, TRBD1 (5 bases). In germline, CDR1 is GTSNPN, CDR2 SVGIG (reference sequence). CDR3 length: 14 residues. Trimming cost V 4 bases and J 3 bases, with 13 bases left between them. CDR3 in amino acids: CAWTRQGSYNEQFF. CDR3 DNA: TGTGCCTGGACGCGGCAGGGTAGCTACAATGAGCAGTTCTTC.

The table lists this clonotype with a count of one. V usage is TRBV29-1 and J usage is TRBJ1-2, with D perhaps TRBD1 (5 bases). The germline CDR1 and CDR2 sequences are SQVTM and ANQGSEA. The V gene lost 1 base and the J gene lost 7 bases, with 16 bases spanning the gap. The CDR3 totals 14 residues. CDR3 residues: CSVEGVLSGAGYTF. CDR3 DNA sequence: TGCAGCGTTGAAGGCGTTCTCTCTGGGGCTGGCTACACCTTC.

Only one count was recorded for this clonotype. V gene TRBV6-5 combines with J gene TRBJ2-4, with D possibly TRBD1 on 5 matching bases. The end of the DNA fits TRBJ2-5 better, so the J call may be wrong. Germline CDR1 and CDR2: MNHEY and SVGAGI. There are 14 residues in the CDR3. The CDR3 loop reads CASSYVLGRETQYF. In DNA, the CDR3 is TGTGCCAGCAGTTACGTTCTGGGGCGAGAGACCCAGTACTTC.

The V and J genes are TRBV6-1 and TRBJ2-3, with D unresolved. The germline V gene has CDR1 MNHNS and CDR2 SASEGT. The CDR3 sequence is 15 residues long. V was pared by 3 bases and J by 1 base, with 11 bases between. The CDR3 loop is CASSDYNLGTDTQYF. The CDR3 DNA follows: TGTGCCAGCAGTGACTATAACCTCGGCACAGATACGCAGTATTTT.

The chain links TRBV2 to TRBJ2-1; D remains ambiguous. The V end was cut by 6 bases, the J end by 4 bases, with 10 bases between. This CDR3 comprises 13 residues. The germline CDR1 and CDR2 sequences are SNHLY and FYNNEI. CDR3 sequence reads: CASRRSQYNEQFF. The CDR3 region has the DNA TGTGCCAGCAGAAGGTCCCAGTACAATGAGCAGTTCTTC.

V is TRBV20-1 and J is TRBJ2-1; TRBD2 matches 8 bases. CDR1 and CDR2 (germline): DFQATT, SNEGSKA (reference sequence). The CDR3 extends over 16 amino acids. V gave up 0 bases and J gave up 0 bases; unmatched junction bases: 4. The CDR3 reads CSARDPGGSSYNEQFF. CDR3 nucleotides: TGCAGTGCTAGAGATCCGGGGGGGAGCTCCTACAATGAGCAGTTCTTC.

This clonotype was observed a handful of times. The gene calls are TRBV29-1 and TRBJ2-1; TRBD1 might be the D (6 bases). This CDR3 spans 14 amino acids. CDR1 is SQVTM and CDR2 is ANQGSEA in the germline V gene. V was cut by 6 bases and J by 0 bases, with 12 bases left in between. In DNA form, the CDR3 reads TGCAGCGTCCCCGGGACACTCTCCTACAATGAGCAGTTCTTC. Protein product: CSVPGTLSYNEQFF.

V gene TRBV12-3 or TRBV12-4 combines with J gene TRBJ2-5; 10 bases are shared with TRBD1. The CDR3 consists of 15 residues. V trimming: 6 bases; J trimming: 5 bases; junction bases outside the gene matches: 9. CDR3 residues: CASSRGTGEGETQYF. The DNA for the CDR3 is TGTGCCAGCAGCCGGGGGACAGGGGAAGGGGAGACCCAGTACTTC.

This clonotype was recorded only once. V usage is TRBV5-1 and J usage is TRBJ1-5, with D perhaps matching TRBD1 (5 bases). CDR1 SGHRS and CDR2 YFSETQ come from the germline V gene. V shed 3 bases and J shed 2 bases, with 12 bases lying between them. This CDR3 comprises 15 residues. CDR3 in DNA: TGCGCCAGCAGCTGGGCAGGGTTGGGCAATCAGCCCCAGCATTTT. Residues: CASSWAGLGNQPQHF.